Following are 24 T cell receptor beta chains from one sample sequenced in a study of naive and memory T cell subsets. Two oligonucleotides, mixed equimolar, formed the beta constant-region primer covering TRBC1 and TRBC2. TCRdb re-called the UMI-ligation and nested PCR reads through MiXCR, storing one row per CDR3 protein. This sample has under 100,000 distinct CDR3 sequences; over 7% occur once, and the top ten carry 1.6%. Sequenced input: central memory CD4+ T cells from blood. The source is a human donor in good health.

In this sample, this clonotype turned up many times. The chain recombines TRBV7-8 with TRBJ1-4; D unresolved. The CDR3 has 15 amino acids. Trimming removed 4 bases at V and 6 bases at J, with 15 bases between. Germline V gives CDR1 SGHVS, CDR2 FQNEAQ. For the CDR3, the DNA is TGTGCCAGCAGCTCAAGGAGTCGGCGCGATGAAAAACTGTTTTTT. As protein: CASSSRSRRDEKLFF.

The genes are TRBV6-5 and TRBJ2-7; D is undetermined. The germline gives CDR1 MNHEY, CDR2 SVGAGI. The CDR3 loop spans 14 amino acids. V shed 4 bases and J shed 3 bases, with 13 bases lying between them. CDR3 residues: CASSSRQAHYEQYF. The DNA for the CDR3 is TGTGCCAGCAGTTCTAGGCAGGCCCACTACGAGCAGTACTTC.

This clonotype was recorded many times. The chain joins TRBV12-3 or TRBV12-4 to TRBJ2-4; no reliable D call. Deletions cut 6 bases from V and 8 bases from J, with 17 bases between. The CDR3 totals 14 residues. The CDR3: CASSPGGSQDIQYF. The CDR3 DNA reads TGTGCCAGCAGCCCGGGCGGATCCCAGGACATTCAGTACTTC.

This clonotype was found many times. The chain uses TRBV2 and TRBJ1-2; perhaps TRBD1 as D (5 bases). CDR3 length: 14 residues. V lost 3 bases to trimming and J lost 8 bases, with 16 bases between them. Germline V gene sequence: CDR1 SNHLY, CDR2 FYNNEI. The CDR3 DNA sequence: TGTGCCAGCAGTGAGCTGGGGCGGACGGGGGGCTACACCTTC. Amino acid sequence: CASSELGRTGGYTF.

In this sample, this clonotype turned up many times. The V call is TRBV20-1, the J call TRBJ2-7, with 7 bases identical to TRBD1. Germline loops: CDR1 DFQATT, CDR2 SNEGSKA (reference sequence). V trimming: 4 bases; J trimming: 6 bases; junction bases outside the gene matches: 12. CDR3 length equals 14 residues. The CDR3 DNA reads TGCAGTGCTACGGAAAACAGGGGAAGGGGCGAGCAGTACTTC. It specifies CSATENRGRGEQYF.

The chain is built from TRBV4-3 and TRBJ2-7; D call uncertain. Per the germline V gene, CDR1 is LGHNA and CDR2 is YSLEER. This CDR3 is built from 17 residues. V was pared by 0 bases and J by 6 bases, with 21 bases between. The CDR3 loop reads CASSQEFLTQSRVEQYF. In DNA form, the CDR3 reads TGCGCCAGCAGCCAAGAATTCCTGACTCAATCGCGTGTCGAGCAGTACTTC.

The sample holds many counts of this clonotype. This chain links TRBV5-1 with TRBJ1-4, with no clear D. The CDR3 spans 13 residues. The V gene's germline CDR1 is SGHRS and CDR2 YFSETQ. The germline V and J ends were trimmed by 7 bases and 3 bases, with 10 bases remaining between them. The CDR3: CASSKGPNEKLFF. The CDR3 DNA is TGCGCCAGCTCAAAAGGGCCTAATGAAAAACTGTTTTTT.

This clonotype occurred a few times. In DNA form, the CDR3 reads TGCAGCGGGACAACCCGAGGGGGAGGATGGCAAGAGACCCAGTACTTC. This encodes CSGTTRGGGWQETQYF. The V gene is TRBV29-1, the J gene TRBJ2-5; D is perhaps TRBD1 or TRBD2 (6 bases each). Germline V gene data show CDR1 as SQVTM and CDR2 as ANQGSEA. This CDR3 has 16 residues. Deletions cut 7 bases from V and 2 bases from J, with 23 bases between. Full variable domain (missing parts from reference TRBV29-1 and TRBJ2-5): SAVISQKPSRDICQRGTSLTIQCQVDSQVTMMFWYRQQPGQSLTLIATANQGSEATYESGFVIDKFPISRPNLTFSTLTVSNMSPEDSSIYLCSGTTRGGGWQETQYFGPGTRLLVL.

This clonotype was detected only a few times. The chain combines TRBV7-8 with TRBJ1-5, with unresolved D. This CDR3 is built from 16 residues. V shed 5 bases and J shed 4 bases, with 18 bases lying between them. The germline V gene encodes CDR1 SGHVS and CDR2 FQNEAQ. CDR3 sequence (DNA): TGTGCCAGCAGCCCGGAGAGGGTGTCCGTTAATCAGCCCCAGCATTTT. It is translated as CASSPERVSVNQPQHF.

The sample holds many counts of this clonotype. J is TRBJ1-2 and V is TRBV6-2 or TRBV6-3; 8 bases map to TRBD1. Germline V lookup: CDR1 MNHEY, CDR2 SVGEGT. The trim removed 5 bases at V and 7 bases at J, leaving 9 bases unmatched. The CDR3 extends over 14 amino acids. The CDR3 coding sequence is TGTGCCAGCAGTAAGACAGGGGAGGTCTCTGGCTACACCTTC. Amino acids: CASSKTGEVSGYTF.

Many counts were recorded for this clonotype. This rearrangement joins TRBV18 to TRBJ2-1; 8 bases map to TRBD2. V lost 1 base to trimming and J lost 5 bases; unmatched junction nucleotides: 4. CDR1 is KGHSH, CDR2 LQKENI, per germline. The CDR3 totals 15 residues. The CDR3 loop reads CASSPRSGNDNEQFF. Written as DNA, the CDR3 is TGTGCCAGCTCACCACGTAGCGGGAATGACAATGAGCAGTTCTTC.

This clonotype came up many times. V usage is TRBV6-5 and J usage is TRBJ2-3; D gene uncertain. The germline CDR1 and CDR2 sequences are MNHEY and SVGAGI. The V and J ends lost 0 bases and 5 bases respectively, with 9 bases between them. There are 14 residues in the CDR3. CDR3: CASSYSKRGDTQYF. As DNA, the CDR3 is TGTGCCAGCAGTTACTCGAAAAGAGGAGATACGCAGTATTTT.

This clonotype was seen many times. The gene calls are TRBV7-2 and TRBJ1-2; D unclear. CDR3 length: 13 amino acids. CDR1 and CDR2 from the germline V gene are SGHTA and FQGNSA. V was clipped by 2 bases and J by 1 base, with 5 bases between them. This CDR3 is CASSLNSNYGYTF. In DNA, the CDR3 is TGTGCCAGCAGCTTAAACAGTAACTATGGCTACACCTTC.

This clonotype turned up a few times. The chain links TRBV28 to TRBJ2-7; the D gene is possibly TRBD1 (6 bases). Germline values: CDR1 MDHEN, CDR2 SYDVKM. V dropped 6 bases and J dropped 4 bases, with 16 bases sitting between them. CDR3 length: 14 residues. The CDR3, as DNA: TGTGCCAGCAGGATAGGGGGTGGGGAATACGAGCAGTACTTC. Residues: CASRIGGGEYEQYF. Full variable domain (outside the CDR3, taken from reference TRBV28 and TRBJ2-7): DVKVTQSSRYLVKRTGEKVFLECVQDMDHENMFWYRQDPGLGLRLIYFSYDVKMKEKGDIPEGYSVSREKKERFSLILESASTNQTSMYLCASRIGGGEYEQYFGPGTRLTVT.

This clonotype was recorded many times. This chain uses TRBV13 with TRBJ1-6, with D hard to call. CDR1 and CDR2 from the germline V gene are PRHDT and FYEKMQ (reference sequence). The V and J ends lost 4 bases and 7 bases respectively, with 20 bases between them. The CDR3 has 17 amino acids. Here the CDR3 reads CASSSSTSQRLNSPLHF. The CDR3 bases are TGTGCCAGCAGCTCCTCCACTTCTCAGCGCCTCAATTCACCCCTCCACTTT. The full variable domain, with the rest looked up from reference TRBV13 and TRBJ1-6, is AAGVIQSPRHLIKEKRETATLKCYPIPRHDTVYWYQQGPGQDPQFLISFYEKMQSDKGSIPDRFSAQQFSDYHSELNMSSLELGDSALYFCASSSSTSQRLNSPLHFGNGTRLTVT.

The rearrangement uses TRBV2 and TRBJ2-7; weak D call: TRBD1 (5 bases). This CDR3 contains 14 residues. Looked up from germline, CDR1 is SNHLY and CDR2 is FYNNEI. V was shortened by 3 bases and J by 5 bases, with 14 bases between the two germline ends. The CDR3: CASSDGAGYDEQYF. CDR3 nucleotides: TGTGCCAGCAGTGATGGGGCAGGGTACGACGAGCAGTACTTC.

This clonotype came up many times. This sequence joins TRBV6-2 or TRBV6-3 and TRBJ2-7, with 8 bases matching TRBD1. The CDR3 spans 14 residues. The junction had 6 bases not matched to a gene; V was cut back by 8 bases and J by 0 bases. Germline CDR1 MNHEY, CDR2 SVGEGT. DNA of the CDR3: TGTGCCAGCTTAGGACAGGGTACCTCCTACGAGCAGTACTTC. Translating it yields CASLGQGTSYEQYF.

There are a few counts of this clonotype. The rearrangement uses TRBV11-2 and TRBJ1-1; weak D call: TRBD1 (6 bases). Germline CDR1 is SGHAT and CDR2 is FQNNGV. The CDR3 has 18 residues. V was trimmed by 5 bases and J by 0 bases, leaving 22 bases between them. The CDR3 region has the DNA TGTGCCAGCAGCCCCGCCCTGGGCGACAGGAGACTGAACACTGAAGCTTTCTTT. This sequence encodes CASSPALGDRRLNTEAFF.

This clonotype was seen repeatedly, ten times or more. The chain uses TRBV20-1 and TRBJ2-3; tentative D call: TRBD2 (6 bases). The CDR3 consists of 16 residues. The V end was cut by 6 bases, the J end by 0 bases, with 19 bases between. Germline V gene data show CDR1 as DFQATT and CDR2 as SNEGSKA (reference sequence). CDR3 region: CSAANRLSGSTDTQYF. The CDR3 coding sequence is TGCAGTGCCGCAAATCGACTTAGCGGTAGCACAGATACGCAGTATTTT.

This clonotype was counted between two and nine times. This chain's CDR3 is CASSLGASGRSGEQFF. As DNA, the CDR3 is TGTGCCAGCAGCTTAGGGGCTAGCGGGAGGTCTGGTGAGCAGTTCTTC. This chain uses TRBV7-6 with TRBJ2-1; 11 bases line up with TRBD2. J was trimmed by 9 bases and V by 1 base; bases with no gene match: 8. Germline values: CDR1 SGHVS, CDR2 FNYEAQ. The CDR3 is made up of 16 amino acids.

This clonotype was counted ten times or more. The chain combines TRBV13 with TRBJ1-1; D ambiguous. The V gene lost 0 bases and the J gene lost 1 base, with 9 bases spanning the gap. The CDR3 consists of 15 residues. Germline CDR1 PRHDT, CDR2 FYEKMQ (reference sequence). The CDR3 DNA sequence: TGTGCCAGCAGCTTAGGTGGGTACGGGAACACTGAAGCTTTCTTT. Amino acids: CASSLGGYGNTEAFF.

This clonotype showed up many times. This chain joins TRBV18 and TRBJ2-3; 8 nucleotides match TRBD1. Germline V gene lookup returns CDR1 KGHSH and CDR2 LQKENI. This CDR3 is built from 15 residues. J gave up 3 bases and V 8 bases, and 10 bases lay outside the gene matches. CDR3 sequence: CASLIGTGQTDTQYF. The CDR3 bases are TGTGCCAGCCTAATCGGGACAGGCCAAACAGATACGCAGTATTTT. Combining the CDR3 with reference TRBV18 and TRBJ2-3 gives the whole variable domain NAGVMQNPRHLVRRRGQEARLRCSPMKGHSHVYWYRQLPEEGLKFMVYLQKENIIDESGMPKERFSAEFPKEGPSILRIQQVVRGDSAAYFCASLIGTGQTDTQYFGPGTRLTVL.

This clonotype has just a few counts. The chain links TRBV19 to TRBJ2-2, with 12 bases aligning to TRBD2. This CDR3 has 18 residues. Germline CDR1 reads LNHDA; CDR2 reads SQIVND (reference sequence). V lost 9 bases, J lost 4 bases, and 15 bases stayed unmatched. The CDR3 is CASSPRGRLAGVTGELFF. CDR3 nucleotides: TGTGCCAGCTCCCCCCGGGGGCGACTAGCGGGAGTCACCGGGGAGCTGTTTTTT.

This clonotype was seen at least ten times. The chain carries TRBV10-2 and TRBJ1-1; TRBD1 is a possible D gene (5 bases). This CDR3 spans 15 amino acids. V was trimmed by 8 bases and J by 0 bases, leaving 16 bases between them. Germline CDR1 and CDR2: WSHSY and SAAADI. Here the CDR3 DNA reads TGCGCCAGCCGCGACAGAGGGTACATGAACACTGAAGCTTTCTTT. This encodes CASRDRGYMNTEAFF.